The clone carrying this TCR beta chain showed up many times. Its antigen is not known. CDR3 size: 19 residues. V was pared by 2 bases and J by 0 bases, with 10 bases of the junction left unmatched. The V gene's germline CDR1 is MNHEY and CDR2 SVGAGI. These data originate in a study of post-analysis software for immune sequencing data. For the study at large: Recorded disease courses covered relapsing-remitting, secondary progressive and progressive-relapsing multiple sclerosis. Some patients had no subtype annotation.

Study results and caveats: Clustering by F measure revealed strong co-clustering among samples prepared together in one batch. Five TRBV segments appeared more often in patients than in controls, and TRBV5-6, TRBV5-1 and TRBV20-1 were among these. People with multiple sclerosis had a significantly lower normalized Chao1 diversity than controls did.

Prepared TCR beta cDNA libraries contained unique molecular identifiers. T cells, about 0.95 to 10 million of them, yielded roughly 470,000 cDNA molecules. MiXCR was run by TCRdb on the PCR reads, yielding one entry per CDR3 protein. Among just over 250,000 distinct CDR3 sequences, around 34% were seen once, and the ten largest hold approximately 4.6%. J is TRBJ1-4 and V is TRBV6-5; 9 nucleotides line up with TRBD1. The sequencing input was blood. The clonotype was recovered from a girl aged 5-17 years with multiple sclerosis. The CDR3 coding sequence is TGTGCCAGCAGTTACACGCGGTGGGGACAGGGAACAACTAATGAAAAACTGTTTTTT. Residues: CASSYTRWGQGTTNEKLFF.